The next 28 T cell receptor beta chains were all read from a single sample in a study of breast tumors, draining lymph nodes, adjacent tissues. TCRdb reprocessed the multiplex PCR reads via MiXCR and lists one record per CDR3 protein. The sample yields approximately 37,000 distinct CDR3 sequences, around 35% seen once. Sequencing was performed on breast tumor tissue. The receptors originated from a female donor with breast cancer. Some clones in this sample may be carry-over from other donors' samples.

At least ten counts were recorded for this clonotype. CDR3 bases: TGTGCCAGCAGTTTTGGACAAGAGACCCAGTACTTC. Translating it yields CASSFGQETQYF. The chain uses TRBV12-3 or TRBV12-4 and TRBJ2-5, with no clear D. V dropped 3 bases and J dropped 2 bases, with 4 bases sitting between them. This CDR3 comprises 12 residues.

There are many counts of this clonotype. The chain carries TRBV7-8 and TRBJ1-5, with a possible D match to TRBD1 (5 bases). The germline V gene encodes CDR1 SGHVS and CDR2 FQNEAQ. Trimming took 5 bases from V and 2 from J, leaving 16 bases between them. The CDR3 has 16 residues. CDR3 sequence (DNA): TGTGCCAGCAGCACCTTCTTCGGGGGTGGCAATCAGCCCCAGCATTTT. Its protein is CASSTFFGGGNQPQHF.

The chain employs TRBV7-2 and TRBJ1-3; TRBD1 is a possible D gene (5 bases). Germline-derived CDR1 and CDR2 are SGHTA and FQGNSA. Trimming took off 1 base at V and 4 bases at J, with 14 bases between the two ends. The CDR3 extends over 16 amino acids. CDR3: CASSLGGFGGGNTIYF. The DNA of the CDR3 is TGTGCCAGCAGCTTAGGAGGGTTCGGGGGAGGAAACACCATATATTTT.

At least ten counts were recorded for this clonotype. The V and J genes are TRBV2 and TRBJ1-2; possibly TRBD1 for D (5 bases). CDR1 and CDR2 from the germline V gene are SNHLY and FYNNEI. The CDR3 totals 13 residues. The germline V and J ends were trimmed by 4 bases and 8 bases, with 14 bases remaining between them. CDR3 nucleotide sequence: TGTGCCAGCAGTGGGGACCAACTAGGGGGCTACACCTTC. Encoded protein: CASSGDQLGGYTF. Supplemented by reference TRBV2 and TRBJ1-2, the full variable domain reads EPEVTQTPSHQVTQMGQEVILRCVPISNHLYFYWYRQILGQKVEFLVSFYNNEISEKSEIFDDQFSVERPDGSNFTLKIRSTKLEDSAMYFCASSGDQLGGYTFGSGTRLTVV.

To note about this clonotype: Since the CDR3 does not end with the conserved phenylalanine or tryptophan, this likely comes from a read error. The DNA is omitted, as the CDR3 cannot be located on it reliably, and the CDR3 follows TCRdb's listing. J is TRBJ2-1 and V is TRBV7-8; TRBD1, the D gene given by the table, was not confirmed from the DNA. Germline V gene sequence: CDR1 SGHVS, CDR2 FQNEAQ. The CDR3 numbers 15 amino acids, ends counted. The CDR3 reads CASSWTENYGYTFGS.

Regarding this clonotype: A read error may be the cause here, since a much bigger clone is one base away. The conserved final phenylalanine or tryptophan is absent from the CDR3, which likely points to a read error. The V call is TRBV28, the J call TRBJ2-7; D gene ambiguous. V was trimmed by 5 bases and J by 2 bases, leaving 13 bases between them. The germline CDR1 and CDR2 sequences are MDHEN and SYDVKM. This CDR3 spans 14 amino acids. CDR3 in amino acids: CASSPISATYEQYL. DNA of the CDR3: TGTGCCAGCAGTCCCATCAGCGCTACCTACGAGCAGTACCTC.

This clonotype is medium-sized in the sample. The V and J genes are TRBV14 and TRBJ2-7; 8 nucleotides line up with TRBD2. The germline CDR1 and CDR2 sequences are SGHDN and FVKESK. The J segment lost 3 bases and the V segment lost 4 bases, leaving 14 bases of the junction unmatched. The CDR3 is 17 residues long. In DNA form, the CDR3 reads TGTGCCAGCAGCCCAGGATGGGGGGGGACTAGAGTCTACGAGCAGTACTTC. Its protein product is CASSPGWGGTRVYEQYF.

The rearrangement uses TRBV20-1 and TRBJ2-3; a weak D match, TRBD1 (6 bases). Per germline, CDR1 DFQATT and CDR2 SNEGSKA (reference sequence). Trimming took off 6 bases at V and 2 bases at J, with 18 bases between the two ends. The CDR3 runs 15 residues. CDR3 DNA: TGCAGTGCCACCCCCCCCAGGGGAATCACAGATACGCAGTATTTT. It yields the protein CSATPPRGITDTQYF.

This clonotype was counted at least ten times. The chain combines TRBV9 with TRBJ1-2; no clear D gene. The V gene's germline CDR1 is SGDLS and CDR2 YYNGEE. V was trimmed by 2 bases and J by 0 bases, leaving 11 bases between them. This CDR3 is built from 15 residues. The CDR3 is CASSVTDGANYGYTF. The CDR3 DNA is TGTGCCAGCAGCGTCACCGACGGAGCTAACTATGGCTACACCTTC.

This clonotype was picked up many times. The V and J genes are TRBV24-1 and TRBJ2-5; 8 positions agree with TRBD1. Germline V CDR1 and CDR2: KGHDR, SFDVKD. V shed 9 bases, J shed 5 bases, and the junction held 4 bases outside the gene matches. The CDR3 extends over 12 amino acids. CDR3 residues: CATAGGGETQYF. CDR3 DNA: TGTGCCACCGCAGGGGGCGGTGAGACCCAGTACTTC.

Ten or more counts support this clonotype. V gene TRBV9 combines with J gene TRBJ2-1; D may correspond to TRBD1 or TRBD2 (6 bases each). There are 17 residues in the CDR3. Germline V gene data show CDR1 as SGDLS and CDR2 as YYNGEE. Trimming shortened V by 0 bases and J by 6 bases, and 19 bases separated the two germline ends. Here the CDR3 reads CASSVDPGGGKFNEQFF. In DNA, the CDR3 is TGTGCCAGCAGCGTAGATCCCGGAGGGGGGAAATTCAATGAGCAGTTCTTC.

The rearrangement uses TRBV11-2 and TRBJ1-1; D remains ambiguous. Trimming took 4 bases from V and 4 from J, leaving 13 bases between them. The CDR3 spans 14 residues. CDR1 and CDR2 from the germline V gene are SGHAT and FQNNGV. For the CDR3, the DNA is TGTGCCAGCAGCTCCACCGCGGGGAGCACTGAAGCTTTCTTT. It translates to CASSSTAGSTEAFF.

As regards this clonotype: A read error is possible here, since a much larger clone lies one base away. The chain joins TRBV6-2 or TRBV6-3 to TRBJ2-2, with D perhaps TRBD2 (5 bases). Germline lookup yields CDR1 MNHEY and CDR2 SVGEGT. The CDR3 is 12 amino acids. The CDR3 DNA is TGCCTCTCTGGCCGGGCCCACGGGAAGCTGTTTTTT. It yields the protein CLSGRAHGKLFF.

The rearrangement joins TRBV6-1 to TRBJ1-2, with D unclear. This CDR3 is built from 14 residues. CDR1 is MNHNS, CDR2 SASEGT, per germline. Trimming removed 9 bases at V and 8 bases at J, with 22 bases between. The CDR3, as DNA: TGTGCCAGTCGTGGGCAGGAAGCTATGAGGGGCTACACCTTC. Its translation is CASRGQEAMRGYTF.

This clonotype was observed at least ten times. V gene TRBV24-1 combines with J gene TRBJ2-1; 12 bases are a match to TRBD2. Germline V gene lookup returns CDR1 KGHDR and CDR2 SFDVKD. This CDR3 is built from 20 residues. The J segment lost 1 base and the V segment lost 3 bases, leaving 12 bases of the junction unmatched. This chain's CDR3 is CATSDPSPASGRASYNEQFF. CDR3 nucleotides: TGTGCCACCAGTGATCCCTCCCCCGCTAGCGGGAGGGCTTCCTACAATGAGCAGTTCTTC.

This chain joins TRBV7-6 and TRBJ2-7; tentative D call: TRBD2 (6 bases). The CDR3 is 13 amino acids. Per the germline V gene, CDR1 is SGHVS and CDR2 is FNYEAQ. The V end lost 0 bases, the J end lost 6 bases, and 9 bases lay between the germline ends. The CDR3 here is CASSLAPGSEQYF. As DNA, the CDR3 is TGTGCCAGCAGCTTAGCGCCCGGGAGCGAGCAGTACTTC.

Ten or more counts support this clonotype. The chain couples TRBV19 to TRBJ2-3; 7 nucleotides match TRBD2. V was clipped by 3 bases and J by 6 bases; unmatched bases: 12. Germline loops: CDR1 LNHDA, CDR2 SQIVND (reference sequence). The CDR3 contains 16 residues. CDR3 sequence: CASSMVGGGPKDTQYF. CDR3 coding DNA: TGTGCCAGTAGTATGGTGGGCGGGGGTCCTAAGGATACGCAGTATTTT.

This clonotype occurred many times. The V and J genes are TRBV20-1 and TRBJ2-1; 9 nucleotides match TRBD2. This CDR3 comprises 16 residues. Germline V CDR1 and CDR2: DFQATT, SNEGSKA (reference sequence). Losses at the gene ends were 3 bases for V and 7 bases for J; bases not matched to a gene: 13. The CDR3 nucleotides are TGCAGTGCTAGCCCCCGGATGGCGGGAGGGTCGAATGAGCAGTTCTTC. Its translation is CSASPRMAGGSNEQFF.

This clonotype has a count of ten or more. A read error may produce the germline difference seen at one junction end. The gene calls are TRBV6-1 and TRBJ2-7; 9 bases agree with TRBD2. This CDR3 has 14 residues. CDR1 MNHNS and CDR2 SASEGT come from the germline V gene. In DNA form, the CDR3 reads TGTGCCAGCAGTGAAATGGCGGGACTAGCTGATCACGACTTC. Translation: CASSEMAGLADHDF.

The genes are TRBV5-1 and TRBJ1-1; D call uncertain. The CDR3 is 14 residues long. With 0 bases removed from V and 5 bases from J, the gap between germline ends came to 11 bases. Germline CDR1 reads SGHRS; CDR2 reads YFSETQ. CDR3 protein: CASSLAGEGTEAFF. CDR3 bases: TGCGCCAGCAGCTTGGCCGGGGAGGGAACTGAAGCTTTCTTT.

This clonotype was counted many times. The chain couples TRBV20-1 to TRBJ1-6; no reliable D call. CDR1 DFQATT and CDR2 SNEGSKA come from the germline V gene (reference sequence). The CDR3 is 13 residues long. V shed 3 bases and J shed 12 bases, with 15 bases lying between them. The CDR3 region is CSASMAASGPLHF. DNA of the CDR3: TGCAGTGCTAGTATGGCAGCTTCGGGACCCCTCCACTTT.

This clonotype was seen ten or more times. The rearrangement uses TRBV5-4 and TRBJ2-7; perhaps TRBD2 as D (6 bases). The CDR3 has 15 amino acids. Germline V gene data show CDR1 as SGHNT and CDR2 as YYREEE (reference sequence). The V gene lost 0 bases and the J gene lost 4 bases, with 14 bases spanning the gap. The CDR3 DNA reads TGTGCCAGCAGCTTGGTGGGCGGGATGAAATACGAGCAGTACTTC. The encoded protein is CASSLVGGMKYEQYF.

CDR3 residues: CAISESRGIGYGYTF. The DNA for the CDR3 is TGTGCCATCAGTGAGTCGAGGGGGATCGGCTATGGCTACACCTTC. This chain uses TRBV10-3 with TRBJ1-2; tentatively, D is TRBD1 (6 bases). This CDR3 has 15 residues. V was trimmed by 0 bases and J by 4 bases, leaving 12 bases between them. Germline V gene lookup returns CDR1 ENHRY and CDR2 SYGVKD.

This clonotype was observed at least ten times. CDR3 DNA: TGTGCCAGCAGCTCGACAGGGGAGCGTTATGGCTACACCTTC. Translated, it gives CASSSTGERYGYTF. V and J are TRBV3-1 and TRBJ1-2, with 8 bases that match TRBD1. V lost 5 bases, J lost 5 bases, and 7 bases stayed unmatched. The CDR3 consists of 14 residues. Germline-derived CDR1 and CDR2 are LGHDT and YNNKEL (reference sequence).

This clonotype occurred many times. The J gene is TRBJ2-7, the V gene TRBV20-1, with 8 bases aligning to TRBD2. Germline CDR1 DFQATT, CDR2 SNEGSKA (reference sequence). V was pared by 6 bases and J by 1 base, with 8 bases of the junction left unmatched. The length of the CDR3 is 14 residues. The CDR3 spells CSAAGAGGSYEQYF. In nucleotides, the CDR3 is TGCAGTGCCGCAGGGGCGGGAGGTTCCTACGAGCAGTACTTC.

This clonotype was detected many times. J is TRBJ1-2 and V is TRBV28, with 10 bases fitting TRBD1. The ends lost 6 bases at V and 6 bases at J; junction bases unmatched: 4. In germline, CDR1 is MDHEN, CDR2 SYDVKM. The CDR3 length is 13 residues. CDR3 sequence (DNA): TGTGCCAGCAGATTCGGACAGGGGGATGGCTACACCTTC. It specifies CASRFGQGDGYTF.

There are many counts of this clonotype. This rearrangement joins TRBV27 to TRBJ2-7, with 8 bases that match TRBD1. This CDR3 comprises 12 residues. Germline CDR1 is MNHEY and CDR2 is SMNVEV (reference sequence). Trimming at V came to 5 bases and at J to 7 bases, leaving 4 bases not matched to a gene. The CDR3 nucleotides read TGTGCCAGCAGTATAACAGGGGGGGAGCAGTACTTC. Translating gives CASSITGGEQYF.

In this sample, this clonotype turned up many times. The CDR3 bases are TGCAGTGCTAGAGATCTAGGGAGTTCGGCGGAAAAACTGTTTTTT. As protein: CSARDLGSSAEKLFF. This chain joins TRBV20-1 and TRBJ1-4; D remains ambiguous. The CDR3 is made up of 15 amino acids. V was clipped by 0 bases and J by 8 bases, with 16 bases between them. The germline gives CDR1 DFQATT, CDR2 SNEGSKA (reference sequence).